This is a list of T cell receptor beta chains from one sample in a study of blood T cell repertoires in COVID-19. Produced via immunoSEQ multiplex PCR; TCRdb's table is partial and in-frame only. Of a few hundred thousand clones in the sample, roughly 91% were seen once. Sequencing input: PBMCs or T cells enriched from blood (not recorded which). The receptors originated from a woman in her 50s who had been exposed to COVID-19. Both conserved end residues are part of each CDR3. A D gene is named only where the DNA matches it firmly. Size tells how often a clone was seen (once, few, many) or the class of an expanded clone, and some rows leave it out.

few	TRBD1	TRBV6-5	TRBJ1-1	CASSYSAGTGPSKAFF	TGTGCCAGCAGTTACTCAGCCGGGACAGGCCCCTCCAAGGCTTTCTTT
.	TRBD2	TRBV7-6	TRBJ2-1	CASSRLGGDNEQFF	TGTGCCAGCAGCCGTTTGGGAGGGGACAATGAGCAGTTCTTC
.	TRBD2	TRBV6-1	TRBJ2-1	CASSDYGRGGGNEQFF	TGTGCCAGCAGTGATTATGGACGGGGGGGAGGCAATGAGCAGTTCTTC
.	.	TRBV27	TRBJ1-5	CASSFGTGAGSQPQHF	TGTGCCAGCAGTTTCGGGACTGGGGCAGGCAGTCAGCCCCAGCATTTT
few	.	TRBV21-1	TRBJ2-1	CASPFSRDRVSVQFF	TGTGCCAGTCCATTCAGCCGGGACAGGGTGTCGGTGCAGTTCTTC
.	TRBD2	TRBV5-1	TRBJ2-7	CASSFSGGEQYF	TGCGCCAGCAGCTTTAGCGGGGGCGAGCAGTACTTC
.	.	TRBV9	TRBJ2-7	CASSERAGVAYEQYF	TGTGCCAGCAGCGAGAGGGCAGGGGTGGCCTACGAGCAGTACTTC
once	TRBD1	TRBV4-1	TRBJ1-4	CASSQRGQGAGEKLFF	TGCGCCAGCAGCCAACGGGGACAGGGGGCCGGGGAAAAACTGTTTTTT
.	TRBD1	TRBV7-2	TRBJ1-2	CASSLDGTGNFGYTF	TGTGCCAGCAGCTTAGATGGGACAGGGAATTTTGGCTACACCTTC
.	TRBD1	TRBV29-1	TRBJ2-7	CSVAGTEDYEQYF	TGCAGCGTAGCAGGGACAGAGGACTACGAGCAGTACTTC
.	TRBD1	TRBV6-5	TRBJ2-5	CASRQGAEETQYF	TGTGCCAGCAGACAGGGGGCGGAAGAGACCCAGTACTTC
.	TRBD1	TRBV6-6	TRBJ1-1	CASSLHTRDRGVNTEAFF	TGTGCCAGCAGTCTTCATACCCGGGACAGGGGAGTGAACACTGAAGCTTTCTTT
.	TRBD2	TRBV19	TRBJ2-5	CASSIGGLAGAQETQYF	TGTGCCAGTAGTATAGGAGGGCTAGCGGGGGCCCAGGAGACCCAGTACTTC
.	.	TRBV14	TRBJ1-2	CASSQDSLSYGYTF	TGTGCCAGCAGCCAAGATAGCCTGAGCTATGGCTACACCTTC
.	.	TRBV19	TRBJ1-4	CASSMRQGPAGEKLFF	TGTGCCAGTAGTATGCGCCAGGGCCCCGCCGGGGAAAAACTGTTTTTT
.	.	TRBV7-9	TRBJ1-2	CASSLGRPYGYTF	TGTGCCAGCAGCTTAGGCAGGCCCTATGGCTACACCTTC
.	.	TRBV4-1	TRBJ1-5	CASSQGSGGNQPQHF	TGCGCCAGCAGCCAAGGTAGCGGGGGCAATCAGCCCCAGCATTTT
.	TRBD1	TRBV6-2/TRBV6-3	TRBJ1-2	CASSRTGRDGYTF	TGTGCCAGCAGTCGGACAGGAAGGGATGGCTACACCTTC
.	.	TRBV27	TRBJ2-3	CASSLLGTDTQYF	TGTGCCAGCAGTTTATTAGGCACAGATACGCAGTATTTT
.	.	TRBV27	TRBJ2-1	CASSPRGTVQNNEQFF	TGTGCCAGCAGTCCTCGCGGGACAGTCCAAAACAATGAGCAGTTCTTC
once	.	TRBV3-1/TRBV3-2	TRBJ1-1	CASSSLQNTEAFF	TGTGCCAGCAGCTCACTCCAGAACACTGAAGCTTTCTTT
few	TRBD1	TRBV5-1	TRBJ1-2	CASSLGQGGRYTF	TGCGCCAGCAGCTTGGGACAGGGCGGTCGCTACACCTTC
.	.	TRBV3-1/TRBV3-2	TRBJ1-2	CASSGRGLGYGYTF	TGTGCCAGCAGCGGTCGGGGGTTAGGGTATGGCTACACCTTC
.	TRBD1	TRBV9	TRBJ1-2	CASSGRDSLNYGYTF	TGTGCCAGCAGCGGACGGGACAGCTTAAACTATGGCTACACCTTC
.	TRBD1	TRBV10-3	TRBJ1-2	CAISERTGTIYGYTF	TGTGCCATCAGTGAGAGGACAGGGACTATCTATGGCTACACCTTC
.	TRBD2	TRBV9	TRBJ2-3	CASSAAGGTDTQYF	TGTGCCAGCAGCGCAGCGGGGGGCACAGATACGCAGTATTTT
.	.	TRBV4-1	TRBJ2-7	CASSQDLVSRYLYEQYF	TGCGCCAGCAGCCAAGACCTGGTCTCTAGGTACCTATACGAGCAGTACTTC
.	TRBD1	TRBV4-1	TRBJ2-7	CASSRDEPGQGYEQYF	TGCGCCAGCAGCCGAGACGAGCCGGGACAGGGTTACGAGCAGTACTTC
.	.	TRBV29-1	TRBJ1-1	CSARNAGGSTEAFF	TGCAGCGCGCGAAATGCCGGGGGTAGCACTGAAGCTTTCTTT
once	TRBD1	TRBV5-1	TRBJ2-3	CASSLAGQGVTDTQYF	TGCGCCAGCAGCTTAGCGGGACAGGGGGTCACAGATACGCAGTATTTT
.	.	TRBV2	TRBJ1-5	CASSLGVSQPQHF	TGTGCCAGCAGTTTAGGAGTCTCGCAGCCCCAGCATTTT
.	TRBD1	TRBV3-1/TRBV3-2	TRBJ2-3	CASSQGVDRGLDTQYF	TGTGCCAGCAGCCAAGGTGTGGACAGGGGGCTAGATACGCAGTATTTT